This TCR beta chain appears in the sequencing data of a study of T cell repertoires in cytomegalovirus infection. For the study at large: Recently identified HLA-C-restricted CMV epitopes and well-studied HLA-B-restricted CMV epitopes were used by the study. Shared public TCR beta signatures pointed to both CMV infection and a matching HLA type.

Findings and caveats of the study: HLA-C-restricted, CMV-specific TCR beta clonotypes were dominant ex vivo. The cumulative frequency of public TCR beta families identified carriers of CMV plus the relevant HLA.

Concerning this clonotype: What it binds is not known.

TCRdb passed the reads through MiXCR, listing each CDR3 protein once. Among around 360,000 distinct CDR3 sequences, about 35% were seen once, and the ten largest hold about 13%. The clonotype originates from a human donor in good health (CMV status not recorded). Some clones in this sample may be carry-over from other donors' samples. The source material was cultured PBMCs, sampled from culture after CMV antigen stimulation.

The CDR3 loop reads CAWNRGADTQYF. CDR3 nucleotides: TGTGCCTGGAACAGGGGAGCAGATACGCAGTATTTT. V usage is TRBV30 and J usage is TRBJ2-3; 7 nucleotides line up with TRBD1. After removal of 4 bases from V and 4 bases from J, the junction contained 2 bases not matched to a gene. Per germline, CDR1 GTSNPN and CDR2 SVGIG (reference sequence). The CDR3 has 12 amino acids. Full variable domain (remainder filled in from reference TRBV30 and TRBJ2-3): SQTIHQWPATLVQPVGSPLSLECTVEGTSNPNLYWYRQAAGRGLQLLFYSVGIGQISSEVPQNLSASRPQDRQFILSSKKLLLSDSGFYLCAWNRGADTQYFGPGTRLTVL.